The 5 T cell receptor beta chains below all came from one sample that was sequenced in a study of cytomegalovirus exposure and HLA in healthy donors. The primer mix had 60 Vbeta and 13 Jbeta primers. Produced via immunoSEQ multiplex PCR; TCRdb's table is partial and in-frame only. The data hold about 240,000 clones, with 80% to 85% observed a single time. The sequenced material came from PBMCs. These receptors all stem from a woman aged 55-69 years in good health and CMV-seropositive.

V is TRBV19 and J is TRBJ2-7; 9 positions match TRBD2. Germline V gene lookup returns CDR1 LNHDA and CDR2 SQIVND (reference sequence). CDR3 length equals 13 residues. V was clipped by 3 bases and J by 4 bases; unmatched bases: 1. CDR3: CASSIGLAYEQYF. The CDR3 DNA sequence: TGTGCCAGTAGTATCGGACTAGCGTACGAGCAGTACTTC. Full variable domain (rest looked up from reference TRBV19 and TRBJ2-7): DGGITQSPKYLFRKEGQNVTLSCEQNLNHDAMYWYRQDPGQGLRLIYYSQIVNDFQKGDIAEGYSVSREKKESFPLTVTSAQKNPTAFYLCASSIGLAYEQYFGPGTRLTVT.

V is TRBV7-3 and J is TRBJ1-2; D might be TRBD1 (6 bases). The CDR3 has 14 residues. V shed 5 bases and J shed 3 bases, with 13 bases lying between them. The V gene's germline CDR1 is SGHTA and CDR2 FQGTGA. This CDR3 reads CASSQTPGDYGYTF. The CDR3, as DNA: TGTGCCAGCAGCCAGACCCCAGGGGACTATGGCTACACCTTC.

The chain joins TRBV2 to TRBJ2-7, with 7 bases matching TRBD1. This CDR3 is 16 amino acids long. Germline V gene sequence: CDR1 SNHLY, CDR2 FYNNEI. The V and J ends lost 7 bases and 2 bases, in that order; junction bases with no gene match: 14. CDR3 in amino acids: CASTRQGTLTAYEQYF. CDR3 DNA sequence: TGTGCCAGCACCCGACAGGGAACTTTGACTGCCTACGAGCAGTACTTC.

This clone was seen only a few times. The sample has other DNA sequences that encode this CDR3 too. The chain has TRBV6-5 and TRBJ1-3; perhaps TRBD1 as D (5 bases). The V end lost 8 bases, the J end lost 0 bases, and 8 bases lay between the germline ends. The CDR3 totals 13 residues. Per germline, CDR1 MNHEY and CDR2 SVGAGI. Here the CDR3 DNA reads TGTGCCAGCCGGAGGGGCTCTGGAAACACCATATATTTT. It encodes CASRRGSGNTIYF.

This chain connects TRBV7-9 to TRBJ2-2, with 10 positions matching TRBD2. Germline-derived CDR1 and CDR2 are SEHNR and FQNEAQ (reference sequence). Trimming cost V 5 bases and J 8 bases; bases outside gene matches: 2. The length of the CDR3 is 13 residues. This chain's CDR3 is CASSPSGRGELFF. The DNA for the CDR3 is TGTGCCAGCAGCCCTAGCGGGAGAGGGGAGCTGTTTTTT.